This T cell receptor (beta chain) was sequenced in a study of blood T cell repertoires in COVID-19. Cohorts were assigned according to the clinical history that participants reported. The data were produced by immunoSEQ multiplex PCR, yet TCRdb's version contains in-frame clones alone and is incomplete. The sample yields 120,000 to 150,000 clones, about four fifths seen once. Per the germline V gene, CDR1 is SNHLY and CDR2 is FYNNEI. CDR3 size: 15 residues. Trimming cost V 6 bases and J 4 bases; bases outside gene matches: 8. The specimen sequenced was PBMCs or T cells enriched from blood (not recorded which). This sequence originates from a man in his forties with acute COVID-19. The rearrangement joins TRBV2 to TRBJ1-5; 8 positions match TRBD1. The DNA of the CDR3 is TGTGCCAGCAGCCCAACAGGGGGTAGAAATCAGCCCCAGCATTTT. Translation: CASSPTGGRNQPQHF.